This T cell receptor (beta chain) was captured in a study of blood T cell repertoires in COVID-19 (dated by TCRdb to 2018 to 2021). For the wider study: Samples from collaborators originated in the United States, Italy and Spain and spanned both the acute and convalescent phases of COVID-19. Deeply sampled blood TCRbeta repertoires from subjects exposed to, actively infected with, or recovered from COVID-19 were included in the dataset. The prospective study material was composed of cDNA or gDNA derived from T cells, B-cell-depleted T cells, or PBMCs. Where available, HLA class I and class II types were obtained from metadata supplied by the sample provider rather than from assay-based typing. A freely available public database, intended as a resource for researchers studying the immune response to SARS-CoV-2, is where the repertoires were released. A de-identified subject ID, COVID-19 status, age in years and sex were almost always included in the sample metadata. Samples came from the ongoing ImmuneRACE study (first 160 participants) plus 1,254 subjects from 6 global collaborators.

Collaborating institutions collected whole blood in K2EDTA tubes following their own protocols. For TCRbeta analysis, collaborator samples were shipped as frozen whole blood, as isolated PBMCs, or as DNA extracted from either sample type. As regards this clone: Which antigen it targets is not known. No much larger clone is present one base from it, and per-base qualities are unavailable.

For this chain, trimming is 3 bases at the V end and 0 bases at the J end, and the number of junction bases without a gene match is 23. In the germline V gene (reference sequence), CDR1 corresponds to LNHNV and CDR2 to YYDKDF. Including the terminal cysteine and phenylalanine, the CDR3 comprises 22 residues. Of the read, only the CDR3 DNA is kept; its 66 bases are in frame from base 1. TCRbeta CDR3 regions were amplified from genomic DNA by means of the immunoSEQ Assay, a bias-controlled multiplex PCR. From the authors' description of their analysis: The number of nucleated cells in each sample was estimated from the amplification of reference gene primers within the assay. To quantify the absolute abundance of each unique TCRbeta CDR3 rearrangement, sequence reads were collapsed and filtered. For each sample, productive Simpson clonality was calculated as the square root of Simpson's diversity index across productive rearrangements. Entries here come from immuneACCESS through TCRdb and include only in-frame sequences with V and J called. Some clones fail to appear in such tables; in the studies checked, an unresolved V gene covers under half of the shortfall, and the cause of the remainder is unknown. The V and J calls and the clone size are those of that table, but D and trimming were determined from the DNA. This sample comprises about 130,000 clones, roughly four fifths of them detected only once. The ten largest clones take up roughly 5.5% of the sample.

What the study reported, not specific to this receptor: The amount of clinical and demographic metadata varied by source and participant and was provided uncurated.

The rearrangement joined TRBV15 to TRBJ2-1; TRBD1 lines up with 7 middle nucleotides. The sequence derives from a man in his 60s with acute or convalescent COVID-19. The sample comprised peripheral blood. Here is the DNA: TGTGCCACCAGCAGGCCTAGAGATGGGGACAGACCGTTCAAATTCTCCTACAATGAGCAGTTCTTC. Translated, it reads CATSRPRDGDRPFKFSYNEQFF.